This TCR beta chain was retrieved from a study of T cell changes during pregnancy in multiple sclerosis. The germline CDR1 and CDR2 sequences are SGHKS and YYEKEE (reference sequence). This CDR3 spans 16 amino acids. V lost 0 bases to trimming and J lost 7 bases, with 17 bases between them. The repertoire was sequenced with immunoSEQ multiplex PCR; TCRdb's copy has only in-frame clones and lacks some. The sample lists approximately 90,000 clones; approximately 90% were seen once. Specimen: peripheral blood, collected before pregnancy. This chain links TRBV5-5 with TRBJ2-1; D gene uncertain. This TCR derives from a female donor with multiple sclerosis, enrolled in a pregnancy study. The CDR3: CASSLGRLAPRNEQFF. CDR3 nucleotides: TGTGCCAGCAGCTTGGGGAGACTCGCTCCGAGGAATGAGCAGTTCTTC.